Presented here are 23 T cell receptor beta chains from one specimen sequenced in a study of T cell repertoires in cytomegalovirus infection. Each CDR3 protein is one row after TCRdb ran MiXCR on the reads. Of 740,000 or so distinct CDR3 sequences detected, about a third appear once; the ten largest clones hold 2.5% to 3%. The material sequenced was PBMCs. These receptors were collected from a human donor in good health (CMV status not recorded). Some clones in this sample may be carry-over from other donors' samples.

This chain uses TRBV19 with TRBJ2-6; D assignment may be TRBD1 or TRBD2 (5 bases each). Per germline, CDR1 LNHDA and CDR2 SQIVND (reference sequence). The CDR3 consists of 15 residues. Trimming left V 7 bases short and J 0 bases short, with 10 bases between. This CDR3 reads CASKKGSSGANVLTF. CDR3 nucleotides: TGTGCCAGTAAGAAGGGGAGCTCTGGGGCCAACGTCCTGACTTTC.

This clonotype was seen more than once but under ten times. The chain couples TRBV7-9 to TRBJ2-5; either TRBD1 or TRBD2 may supply D (5 bases each). The V end was cut by 11 bases, the J end by 2 bases, with 18 bases between. There are 14 residues in the CDR3. Germline V gene lookup returns CDR1 SEHNR and CDR2 FQNEAQ (reference sequence). The CDR3 loop reads CAQGDPFPQETQYF. DNA for the CDR3: TGTGCCCAAGGGGACCCATTTCCGCAAGAGACCCAGTACTTC.

The CDR3 coding sequence is TGTGCCAGCAGTTCTCACGGGGGGACTAGGGACAATGAGCAGTTCTTC. It yields the protein CASSSHGGTRDNEQFF. The chain uses TRBV6-2 or TRBV6-3 and TRBJ2-1, with 8 nucleotides matching TRBD2. Germline V gene data show CDR1 as MNHEY and CDR2 as SVGEGT. The CDR3 runs 16 residues. With 4 bases clipped from V and 5 bases from J, the junction kept 10 bases outside the gene matches.

The V and J genes are TRBV4-1 and TRBJ1-5; D possibly corresponds to TRBD1 (5 bases). The germline V and J ends were trimmed by 6 bases and 3 bases, with 15 bases remaining between them. Germline assignment: CDR1 MGHRA and CDR2 YSYEKL. The CDR3 has 15 amino acids. Here the CDR3 DNA reads TGCGCCAGCAGAACGACAGAACCCTCCAATCAGCCCCAGCATTTT. Its protein product is CASRTTEPSNQPQHF.

This chain connects TRBV6-2 or TRBV6-3 to TRBJ2-7, with unresolved D. V lost 2 bases and J lost 3, with 8 bases in between. The CDR3 runs 13 residues. Per the germline V gene, CDR1 is MNHEY and CDR2 is SVGEGT. The CDR3 spells CASSYRWSYEQYF. The CDR3 region has the DNA TGTGCCAGCAGTTACCGTTGGAGCTACGAGCAGTACTTC.

This clonotype turned up a few times. This rearrangement joins TRBV10-3 to TRBJ2-5, with unresolved D. The CDR3 spans 11 residues. CDR1 and CDR2 from the germline V gene are ENHRY and SYGVKD. Trimming took 3 bases from V and 4 from J, leaving 3 bases between them. CDR3 sequence (DNA): TGTGCCATCAGTGAAAGAGAGACCCAGTACTTC. Protein: CAISERETQYF.

V is TRBV12-3 or TRBV12-4 and J is TRBJ2-7; 7 nucleotides align to TRBD1. The length of the CDR3 is 14 residues. With 6 bases clipped from V and 6 bases from J, the junction kept 11 bases outside the gene matches. The CDR3 sequence is CASRAGTVFGEQYF. CDR3 DNA sequence: TGTGCCAGCAGAGCCGGGACAGTTTTCGGCGAGCAGTACTTC.

The chain uses TRBV28 and TRBJ2-7; D uncertain. This CDR3 is 15 amino acids long. V gave up 5 bases and J gave up 7 bases, with 21 bases separating them. CDR1 is MDHEN, CDR2 SYDVKM, per germline. CDR3 protein: CASSHWSRWVWEQYF. The CDR3 DNA follows: TGTGCCAGCAGTCATTGGTCCCGTTGGGTGTGGGAGCAGTACTTC.

This chain uses TRBV2 with TRBJ1-1; no clear D gene. Germline V gene sequence: CDR1 SNHLY, CDR2 FYNNEI. The CDR3 is made up of 14 amino acids. The ends were cut back, 7 bases at V and 5 bases at J, with 17 bases in the middle. In DNA form, the CDR3 reads TGTGCCAGCACCCCCTCTATGTCTCAGACTGAAGCTTTCTTT. The encoded protein is CASTPSMSQTEAFF.

This chain joins TRBV6-1 and TRBJ2-2; 7 positions agree with TRBD2. This CDR3 is built from 18 residues. J lost 0 bases, V lost 1 base, and 8 bases had no gene match. Per germline, CDR1 MNHNS and CDR2 SASEGT. CDR3 amino acids: CASSEGRLATTNTGELFF. The CDR3 DNA is TGTGCCAGCAGTGAAGGGAGACTAGCCACAACGAACACCGGGGAGCTGTTTTTT.

The chain employs TRBV28 and TRBJ2-7; 8 nucleotides align to TRBD2. V shed 5 bases and J 7 bases; nucleotides not matched to a gene: 13. Per the germline V gene, CDR1 is MDHEN and CDR2 is SYDVKM. The CDR3 length is 15 residues. This chain's CDR3 is CASSGSSGISREQYF. CDR3 nucleotide sequence: TGTGCCAGCAGTGGTAGTAGCGGGATTTCGAGAGAGCAGTACTTC.

The chain joins TRBV28 to TRBJ2-7; a possible D gene is TRBD2 (7 bases). Germline CDR1 and CDR2: MDHEN and SYDVKM. CDR3 length: 13 amino acids. V lost 8 bases and J lost 1, with 12 bases in between. The CDR3 loop reads CASGGGQSYEQYF. CDR3 DNA sequence: TGTGCCAGCGGCGGGGGACAATCCTACGAGCAGTACTTC.

The chain employs TRBV20-1 and TRBJ2-3; TRBD2 is a possible D gene (5 bases). CDR1 and CDR2 from the germline V gene are DFQATT and SNEGSKA (reference sequence). CDR3 length equals 15 residues. V was shortened by 5 bases and J by 4 bases, with 19 bases between the two germline ends. CDR3 DNA sequence: TGCAGTGCTCCCACCGAGACTAAGATAGCAGATACGCAGTATTTT. Translation gives CSAPTETKIADTQYF.

This chain joins TRBV28 and TRBJ2-7, with TRBD2 as a possible D gene (6 bases). Trimming removed 2 bases at V and 5 bases at J, with 10 bases between. Germline lookup yields CDR1 MDHEN and CDR2 SYDVKM. The CDR3 loop spans 13 amino acids. The CDR3 reads CASSLGGSNEQYF. The DNA for the CDR3 is TGTGCCAGCAGTTTAGGAGGGTCCAACGAGCAGTACTTC.

This clonotype occurred a few times. V gene TRBV28 combines with J gene TRBJ2-5, with a weak D call TRBD1 (6 bases). This CDR3 is 18 amino acids long. In germline, CDR1 is MDHEN, CDR2 SYDVKM. V lost 1 base and J 1 base, leaving 19 bases between the germline ends. The CDR3 DNA reads as TGTGCCAGCAGTTTATTTCTCCCGGGACAAAAGTTCCAAGAGACCCAGTACTTC. Translated, it gives CASSLFLPGQKFQETQYF.

The rearrangement links TRBV12-3 or TRBV12-4 to TRBJ2-3, with D perhaps TRBD1 (6 bases). This CDR3 is built from 17 residues. V lost 5 bases to trimming and J lost 0 bases, with 18 bases between them. CDR3 nucleotide sequence: TGTGCCAGCAGTCCACGGCTGGGACACCATAGCACAGATACGCAGTATTTT. Translation: CASSPRLGHHSTDTQYF.

About this clonotype itself: Possible read error: a much larger clone is one base away. This chain connects TRBV11-2 to TRBJ2-1, with D unresolved. The CDR3 runs 10 residues. V was shortened by 3 bases and J by 8 bases, with 2 bases between the two germline ends. CDR1 SGHAT and CDR2 FQNNGV come from the germline V gene. CDR3 nucleotides: TGTGCCAGCAGCTTGTATGAGCAGTTCTTC. Translation: CASSLYEQFF. The full variable domain, in which reference TRBV11-2 and TRBJ2-1 provide the parts outside the CDR3, is EAGVAQSPRYKIIEKRQSVAFWCNPISGHATLYWYQQILGQGPKLLIQFQNNGVVDDSQLPKDRFSAERLKGVDSTLKIQPAKLEDSAVYLCASSLYEQFFGPGTRLTVL.

This rearrangement joins TRBV4-3 to TRBJ2-2; D not resolved. Germline V gene lookup returns CDR1 LGHNA and CDR2 YSLEER. The CDR3 totals 14 residues. The germline V and J ends were trimmed by 1 base and 4 bases, with 7 bases remaining between them. Here the CDR3 DNA reads TGCGCCAGCAGCCAAGGTCCCCTCACCGGGGAGCTGTTTTTT. Amino acid sequence: CASSQGPLTGELFF.

The rearrangement links TRBV15 to TRBJ2-3; perhaps TRBD2 as D (6 bases). Trimming removed 7 bases from V and 2 bases from J, with 13 bases in between. This CDR3 spans 14 amino acids. CDR1 and CDR2 (germline): LNHNV, YYDKDF (reference sequence). The chain's CDR3 is CATTPGVYTDTQYF. In DNA, the CDR3 is TGTGCCACCACCCCGGGAGTTTACACAGATACGCAGTATTTT.

This chain joins TRBV7-2 and TRBJ2-1; D not resolved. V lost 1 base, J lost 3 bases, and 10 bases lay in between. Germline CDR1 reads SGHTA; CDR2 reads FQGNSA. The CDR3 sequence is 15 residues long. CDR3 sequence reads: CASSLDGPGYNEQFF. The CDR3 DNA sequence: TGTGCCAGCAGCTTAGACGGCCCTGGCTACAATGAGCAGTTCTTC. Using reference TRBV7-2 and TRBJ2-1 for the parts outside the CDR3, the full variable domain is GAGVSQSPSNKVTEKGKDVELRCDPISGHTALYWYRQSLGQGLEFLIYFQGNSAPDKSGLPSDRFSAERTGGSVSTLTIQRTQQEDSAVYLCASSLDGPGYNEQFFGPGTRLTVL.

This chain links TRBV25-1 with TRBJ2-3; tentatively, D is TRBD1 or TRBD2 (5 bases each). This CDR3 region has 13 residues. Germline CDR1 is MGHDK and CDR2 is SYGVNS. Trimming took 8 bases from V and 1 from J, leaving 10 bases between them. The CDR3 reads CASGGFGTDTQYF. The CDR3 bases are TGTGCCAGCGGGGGTTTCGGCACAGATACGCAGTATTTT.

The chain carries TRBV10-3 and TRBJ2-7, with TRBD2 as a possible D gene (6 bases). This CDR3 is 14 amino acids long. Trimming shortened V by 3 bases and J by 4 bases, and 13 bases separated the two germline ends. Germline-derived CDR1 and CDR2 are ENHRY and SYGVKD. The CDR3 loop is CAISDMRLAYEQYF. Written as DNA, the CDR3 is TGTGCCATCAGTGACATGAGGCTAGCGTACGAGCAGTACTTC.

The V gene is TRBV3-1, the J gene TRBJ2-7; 7 nucleotides align to TRBD1. V lost 3 bases, J lost 3 bases, and 5 bases stayed unmatched. CDR1 and CDR2 from the germline V gene are LGHDT and YNNKEL (reference sequence). There are 14 residues in the CDR3. CDR3 in DNA: TGTGCCAGCAGCCAGACAGGGAAACTCTACGAGCAGTACTTC. Translating it yields CASSQTGKLYEQYF.